The 26 T cell receptor beta chains listed next were all sequenced from one sample in a study of shared clonotypes between healthy human individuals. Generated by immunoSEQ multiplex PCR, the TCRdb table keeps only in-frame clones and is missing some. Here the sample spans some 1,600,000 clones, around 98% being singletons. The source material was naive CD4+ T cells sorted from blood. Indicated subset: CD45RA+ positively selected. The source of these receptors is a man younger than 40 in good health.

V and J are TRBV6-1 and TRBJ1-5; maybe TRBD1 (5 bases). Trimming left V 6 bases short and J 1 base short, with 16 bases between. CDR1 is MNHNS and CDR2 is SASEGT in the germline V gene. CDR3 length: 16 amino acids. The CDR3 sequence is CASRERGFYSNQPQHF. CDR3 in DNA: TGTGCCAGCAGGGAAAGGGGATTCTACAGCAATCAGCCCCAGCATTTT.

On this clone itself: Other nucleotide sequences in the sample specify the same CDR3. This chain uses TRBV29-1 with TRBJ2-5; 7 bases fit TRBD1. From germline, CDR1 is SQVTM and CDR2 ANQGSEA. The CDR3 length is 12 residues. J lost 3 bases, V lost 4 bases, and 2 bases had no gene match. This CDR3 is CSVVGTEETQYF. The CDR3 nucleotides are TGCAGCGTTGTGGGGACAGAAGAGACCCAGTACTTC.

The chain combines TRBV5-1 with TRBJ1-4, with D unclear. This CDR3 has 13 residues. CDR1 SGHRS and CDR2 YFSETQ come from the germline V gene. Trimming pared 0 bases from V and 10 bases from J, leaving 10 bases between. The CDR3 is CASSLAGRGKLFF. CDR3 sequence (DNA): TGCGCCAGCAGCTTGGCCGGCCGGGGAAAACTGTTTTTT.

V is TRBV28 and J is TRBJ1-1; TRBD1 matches at 8 bases. Germline V gene data show CDR1 as MDHEN and CDR2 as SYDVKM. The CDR3 covers 15 residues. V was clipped by 5 bases and J by 4 bases; unmatched bases: 9. The CDR3 protein is CASSPSQGAFTEAFF. In DNA, the CDR3 is TGTGCCAGCAGTCCCAGCCAGGGGGCTTTCACTGAAGCTTTCTTT.

The CDR3 loop is CASSYSSGGRMDTIYF. The CDR3 region has the DNA TGTGCCAGCAGTTACTCGAGTGGGGGTAGAATGGACACCATATATTTT. V and J are TRBV6-5 and TRBJ1-3; a possible D gene is TRBD1 (5 bases). This CDR3 has 16 amino acids. The ends were cut back, 0 bases at V and 8 bases at J, with 17 bases in the middle. In germline, CDR1 is MNHEY, CDR2 SVGAGI.

The rearrangement joins TRBV27 to TRBJ2-7; D gene uncertain. This CDR3 is 14 amino acids long. With 6 bases removed from V and 8 bases from J, the gap between germline ends came to 20 bases. From germline, CDR1 is MNHEY and CDR2 SMNVEV (reference sequence). The CDR3 sequence: CASSDFLQPVKQYF. The CDR3 region has the DNA TGTGCCAGCAGCGATTTCCTTCAACCCGTGAAGCAGTACTTC.

V and J are TRBV6-1 and TRBJ1-5; D remains ambiguous. Trimming left V 5 bases short and J 7 bases short, with 12 bases between. Looked up from germline, CDR1 is MNHNS and CDR2 is SASEGT. This CDR3 is built from 13 residues. CDR3 region: CASSSRGVQPQHF. The CDR3 DNA sequence: TGTGCCAGCAGTAGTCGTGGGGTCCAGCCCCAGCATTTT.

This clone was seen once. The V gene is TRBV20-1, the J gene TRBJ1-1; D unresolved. This CDR3 has 11 amino acids. The germline V gene encodes CDR1 DFQATT and CDR2 SNEGSKA (reference sequence). CDR3 protein: CRALGLSEAFF. The CDR3 nucleotides read TGCAGAGCACTAGGGCTCTCTGAAGCTTTCTTT.

This clone was observed a single time. The V gene is TRBV6-1, the J gene TRBJ1-5; D is unresolved. This CDR3 comprises 14 residues. Trimming cost V 4 bases and J 3 bases, with 10 bases left between them. In germline, CDR1 is MNHNS, CDR2 SASEGT. DNA of the CDR3: TGTGCCAGCAGTGGGAGGGAATTCAATCAGCCCCAGCATTTT. Translated: CASSGREFNQPQHF.

The rearrangement links TRBV10-1 to TRBJ2-7; D call uncertain. Germline V gene sequence: CDR1 WNHNN, CDR2 SYGVQD (reference sequence). The V end was cut by 4 bases, the J end by 0 bases, with 10 bases between. This CDR3 region has 14 residues. The CDR3, as DNA: TGCGCCAGCAGTGCTGCGGCTAGCTCCTACGAGCAGTACTTC. Amino acids: CASSAAASSYEQYF.

This clone was observed a single time. V usage is TRBV5-6 and J usage is TRBJ1-5; D perhaps matches TRBD1 (5 bases). V shed 0 bases and J shed 2 bases, with 12 bases lying between them. The CDR3 has 16 residues. Germline values: CDR1 SGHDT, CDR2 YYEEEE. The CDR3 sequence: CASSLGPGQGNQPQHF. The CDR3 nucleotides read TGTGCCAGCAGCTTGGGCCCAGGGCAGGGCAATCAGCCCCAGCATTTT. The full variable domain, in which reference TRBV5-6 and TRBJ1-5 provide the parts outside the CDR3, is DAGVTQSPTHLIKTRGQQVTLRCSPKSGHDTVSWYQQALGQGPQFIFQYYEEEERQRGNFPDRFSGHQFPNYSSELNVNALLLGDSALYLCASSLGPGQGNQPQHFGDGTRLSIL.

The chain joins TRBV9 to TRBJ1-3; no firm D call. Germline lookup yields CDR1 SGDLS and CDR2 YYNGEE. The CDR3 loop spans 14 amino acids. V lost 3 bases and J lost 3, with 10 bases in between. The CDR3, as DNA: TGTGCCAGCAGCGCTCGGGCGGATGGAAACACCATATATTTT. Its protein product is CASSARADGNTIYF.

This clone was observed a handful of times. The rearrangement uses TRBV18 and TRBJ2-7; unclear D gene. Germline CDR1 is KGHSH and CDR2 is LQKENI. The CDR3 consists of 13 residues. V was cut by 0 bases and J by 3 bases, with 6 bases left in between. CDR3 amino acids: CASSPPDRYEQYF. In nucleotides, the CDR3 is TGTGCCAGCTCACCACCCGATCGCTACGAGCAGTACTTC.

The J gene is TRBJ2-1, the V gene TRBV7-6; TRBD1 aligns across 7 bases. This CDR3 contains 17 residues. After removal of 1 base from V and 4 bases from J, the junction contained 10 bases not matched to a gene. Germline CDR1 SGHVS, CDR2 FNYEAQ. CDR3 nucleotides: TGTGCCAGCAGCTTAGATAGTGACAGGGCGATTTACAATGAGCAGTTCTTC. It yields the protein CASSLDSDRAIYNEQFF.

V usage is TRBV28 and J usage is TRBJ1-5; D uncertain. Trimming pared 4 bases from V and 12 bases from J, leaving 10 bases between. CDR3 length: 11 amino acids. Germline CDR1 MDHEN, CDR2 SYDVKM. The CDR3 DNA follows: TGTGCCAGCAGTTCCTCTCGGGACCAGCATTTT. Its protein product is CASSSSRDQHF.

This rearrangement joins TRBV5-1 to TRBJ2-1; 7 bases agree with TRBD2. V was clipped by 4 bases and J by 7 bases; unmatched bases: 14. The CDR3 totals 16 residues. CDR1 and CDR2 from the germline V gene are SGHRS and YFSETQ. The CDR3 loop reads CASSLSWTRSGNEQFF. The CDR3 coding sequence is TGCGCCAGCAGCCTATCTTGGACTAGGTCGGGGAATGAGCAGTTCTTC.

This clone has just one count. The chain recombines TRBV7-8 with TRBJ1-5; the D is unclear. CDR1 is SGHVS and CDR2 is FQNEAQ in the germline V gene. Trimming pared 2 bases from V and 4 bases from J, leaving 6 bases between. This CDR3 comprises 13 residues. The CDR3 sequence is CASSLTRNQPQHF. The CDR3 nucleotides read TGTGCCAGCAGCTTAACCAGAAATCAGCCCCAGCATTTT.

The rearrangement links TRBV25-1 to TRBJ2-2; no firm D call. The CDR3 consists of 18 residues. The germline V and J ends were trimmed by 2 bases and 4 bases, with 20 bases remaining between them. Germline V gene sequence: CDR1 MGHDK, CDR2 SYGVNS. The CDR3: CASSELAFSPRGTGELFF. CDR3 DNA sequence: TGTGCCAGCAGTGAACTCGCTTTTTCTCCCCGAGGCACCGGGGAGCTGTTTTTT.

This chain joins TRBV5-1 and TRBJ2-1; TRBD2 agrees at 12 bases. Germline V CDR1 and CDR2: SGHRS, YFSETQ. The CDR3 totals 16 residues. After removal of 4 bases from V and 3 bases from J, the junction contained 5 bases not matched to a gene. The CDR3 is CASSPWTSGVYNEQFF. CDR3 sequence (DNA): TGCGCCAGCAGCCCCTGGACTAGCGGGGTCTACAATGAGCAGTTCTTC.

The chain couples TRBV6-6 to TRBJ2-7; 8 nucleotides agree with TRBD2. The V gene end was trimmed by 5 bases and the J gene end by 5 bases; junction bases not matched to a gene: 11. From germline, CDR1 is MNHNY and CDR2 SVGAGI (reference sequence). The CDR3 has 15 amino acids. The CDR3: CASSPLGSGRNEQYF. The DNA for the CDR3 is TGTGCCAGCAGTCCCCTTGGGAGCGGGAGAAACGAGCAGTACTTC.

The rearrangement uses TRBV4-3 and TRBJ2-7; TRBD2 aligns across 12 bases. The germline gives CDR1 LGHNA, CDR2 YSLEER. The CDR3 contains 15 residues. The V segment lost 1 base and the J segment 4 bases; nucleotides outside the gene matches: 2. CDR3: CASSQASGRVYEQYF. DNA of the CDR3: TGCGCCAGCAGCCAAGCTAGCGGGAGGGTATACGAGCAGTACTTC.

The V and J genes are TRBV11-2 and TRBJ1-2; TRBD1 matches 10 bases. CDR1 and CDR2 from the germline V gene are SGHAT and FQNNGV. With 5 bases clipped from V and 1 base from J, the junction kept 7 bases outside the gene matches. The CDR3 is made up of 16 amino acids. The CDR3 DNA reads as TGTGCCAGCAGCCTACTGACAGGGGGCTTTAACTATGGCTACACCTTC. As protein: CASSLLTGGFNYGYTF.

The chain has TRBV4-2 and TRBJ2-2; perhaps TRBD1 as D (6 bases). Trimming left V 0 bases short and J 6 bases short, with 11 bases between. Germline V gene lookup returns CDR1 LGHNA and CDR2 YNFKEQ. The CDR3 is 15 amino acids. CDR3 loop: CASSQDPRGPGELFF. CDR3 bases: TGTGCCAGCAGCCAAGATCCCAGGGGTCCCGGGGAGCTGTTTTTT.

The chain uses TRBV10-1 and TRBJ1-2; D not certain. Trimming shortened V by 4 bases and J by 6 bases, and 12 bases separated the two germline ends. Germline CDR1 reads WNHNN; CDR2 reads SYGVQD (reference sequence). This CDR3 has 13 amino acids. DNA of the CDR3: TGCGCCAGCAGTGGAACAGTTGGAAATGGCTACACCTTC. This codes for CASSGTVGNGYTF.

A note on this clone: The same CDR3 is also encoded by other DNA sequences in this sample. The genes are TRBV29-1 and TRBJ1-5, with TRBD1 matching 7 bases. From germline, CDR1 is SQVTM and CDR2 ANQGSEA. The CDR3 is 13 amino acids. V lost 1 base to trimming and J lost 7 bases; unmatched junction nucleotides: 4. The CDR3 reads CSVEGQGGQPQHF. CDR3 coding DNA: TGCAGCGTTGAAGGGCAGGGGGGACAGCCCCAGCATTTT. The full variable domain, in which reference TRBV29-1 and TRBJ1-5 provide the parts outside the CDR3, is SAVISQKPSRDICQRGTSLTIQCQVDSQVTMMFWYRQQPGQSLTLIATANQGSEATYESGFVIDKFPISRPNLTFSTLTVSNMSPEDSSIYLCSVEGQGGQPQHFGDGTRLSIL.

The V and J genes are TRBV28 and TRBJ2-1; D is uncertain. Per germline, CDR1 MDHEN and CDR2 SYDVKM. The CDR3 loop spans 14 amino acids. V lost 7 bases to trimming and J lost 0 bases, with 10 bases between them. The CDR3 coding sequence is TGTGCCAGCACCACTCCGGGCTCCTACAATGAGCAGTTCTTC. It yields the protein CASTTPGSYNEQFF. The full variable domain, completed using reference TRBV28 and TRBJ2-1, is DVKVTQSSRYLVKRTGEKVFLECVQDMDHENMFWYRQDPGLGLRLIYFSYDVKMKEKGDIPEGYSVSREKKERFSLILESASTNQTSMYLCASTTPGSYNEQFFGPGTRLTVL.